The following is a T cell receptor beta chain sequence with its context. Its antigen is currently not known. The CDR3 sequence holds 12 residues, the cysteine and phenylalanine included. DNA for this receptor is not on file. Per the germline V gene, ENHRY is the CDR1 and SYGVKD is the CDR2. This sample stems from a study of monozygotic twins with inflammatory bowel disease (dated by TCRdb to about 2019). In terms of the full investigation: In total, some 30 monozygotic twin pairs made up the full study: 19 Danish pairs, all IBD-discordant, plus nine German pairs, of which four were IBD-concordant and five were IBD-discordant. Disease-associated traits were sought mainly through comparisons between IBD patients and their genetically identical healthy co-twins within discordant pairs. Each individual had, on average, about 151 000 unique TCRalpha sequences and 181 000 unique TCRbeta sequences available for analysis.

Libraries were constructed by 5' RACE. For each TCR library, approximately 3.5 ug of total RNA was used. cDNA was synthesized with SMARTScribe reverse transcriptase in eight separate reactions per sample. During cDNA synthesis, template switching introduced unique molecular identifiers that contained a 6-nucleotide sample barcode. Two nested PCRs of approximately 16 and 9 cycles amplified the TCRalpha and TCRbeta cDNA, and bead purification followed each PCR. Before amplification, the cDNA was both treated with uracil DNA-glycosylase and purified with the QIAquick PCR purification kit. The second PCR added Illumina TruSeq-compatible adapters along with sample-specific barcodes. Library quality and concentration were checked on TapeStation and Qubit, and libraries were pooled at approximately 5 ng each. The pooled libraries were sequenced with 2 x 100 bp reads and custom sequencing primers on an Illumina HiSeq2500 single-index Rapid Run. The authors' analysis ran thus. PCR and sequencing errors were corrected by UMI-based consensus assembly using MiGEC version 1.2.6. V(D)J alignment, clonotype assembly and CDR3 extraction were performed with MiXCR version 2.1.1. Normalisation of gene usage, clonotype sharing and MAIT/NKT TCR abundance was achieved by analysing the top 1000, 10 000 and 20 000 clonotypes per sample. After downsampling to 27 000 UMIs, diversity was calculated as the inverse Simpson index using the vegan R package. Paired Mann-Whitney U tests were applied to discordant twin pairs, with Benjamini-Hochberg correction for multiple testing. TCRdb reanalyzed the reads, keeping one entry per CDR3 protein sequence and omitting DNA. TCRdb's processing, not the authors' own work, is the source of the V and J calls. This sample's table contains 150,000 to 200,000 distinct CDR3 sequences. The ten most abundant clones make up about 8% of the sample.

From each donor, an approximately 2.3 ml peripheral blood sample was drawn into PAXgene tubes and stored at -80 degrees C. Without T cell sorting, total RNA was isolated from whole blood using the PAXgene blood miRNA kit on an automated QIAcube. Deep TCRalpha and TCRbeta repertoire profiling with unique molecular barcoding was performed on peripheral blood of monozygotic twin pairs concordant or discordant for inflammatory bowel disease. Smoking habits were recorded for all twin pairs, and individuals were classified as current, former or never smokers. Here is what the overall study found, with its caveats: Distinction between different T cell subtypes could not be achieved in the analysis. Compared with healthy twins, IBD patients had fewer clonotypes in common with other individuals, a difference most pronounced in patients showing signs of disease activity. Differing immunosuppressive treatments among patients may have added background noise and inter-individual variability to the repertoires. No single strong signal or clonotype linked to IBD turned up in the results, so the idea that one exists was not supported. Repertoire similarity did not differ between concordant and discordant twins, possibly due to limited statistical power. TCRbeta repertoire diversity, by inverse Simpson index, was decreased in IBD patients compared with their healthy co-twins.

The receptor was isolated from a human donor with ulcerative colitis or Crohn's disease, or a healthy co-twin of an affected twin (not recorded which). Sequenced sample: blood. The rearrangement combines TRBV10-3 with TRBJ2-7. For the CDR3, the sequence is CAISEALDEQYF.